This T cell receptor (beta chain) comes out of a study of cytomegalovirus exposure and HLA in healthy donors. Study findings and constraints: Presence/absence analysis assumed near-uniform sequencing depth across donors.

This clone was counted between two and nine times. As yet, its antigen is unknown. CDR1 and CDR2 (germline): MDHEN, SYDVKM. The V and J ends lost 3 bases and 2 bases, in that order; junction bases with no gene match: 7. The CDR3 is made up of 16 amino acids. Primers included in the PCR were 60 Vbeta and 13 Jbeta primers. Only in-frame clones appear in the TCRdb table, and some are missing; sequencing was by immunoSEQ multiplex PCR. In the table there are tens of thousands of clones, under 80% of which are singletons. Sequencing was done on a sample of PBMCs. The chain couples TRBV28 to TRBJ2-7; 10 bases agree with TRBD2. This TCR derives from a man aged 60 to 75 in good health and CMV-seropositive. The CDR3: CASSLGPSGGPYEQYF. CDR3 DNA: TGTGCCAGCAGTTTGGGTCCTAGCGGGGGCCCCTACGAGCAGTACTTC.